These T cell receptor beta chains were read from a single sample in a study of blood T cell repertoires in COVID-19. Some clones are missing from TCRdb's copy, which holds only in-frame ones; the method was immunoSEQ multiplex PCR. Seen here are hundreds of thousands of clones, around nine tenths observed once, and the top ten hold about 6.1%. Sequencing used PBMCs or T cells enriched from blood (not recorded which). These receptors all stem from a woman in her thirties or forties who had recovered from COVID-19. The CDR3 runs from the conserved cysteine through the conserved F or W. A D gene is named only where the DNA matches it firmly. Only some rows state a clone size, as once, few, many or a class for expanded clones.

CDR3aa: CASSLRDRGTGELFF
CDR3nt: TGTGCCAGCAGCCTCCGGGACAGGGGTACCGGGGAGCTGTTTTTT
v_gene: TRBV3-1/TRBV3-2
abundance: NA
j_gene: TRBJ2-2
d_gene: TRBD1

CDR3aa: CASVSSRGLPPYEQYF
CDR3nt: TGTGCCAGCGTTTCCTCCCGGGGACTTCCCCCCTACGAGCAGTACTTC
v_gene: TRBV28
abundance: NA
j_gene: TRBJ2-7
d_gene: NA

CDR3aa: CASSPGQGIGGLSSYNEQFF
CDR3nt: TGTGCCAGCAGCCCGGGACAGGGGATTGGAGGCCTGTCTTCCTACAATGAGCAGTTCTTC
v_gene: TRBV4-2
abundance: NA
j_gene: TRBJ2-1
d_gene: TRBD1

CDR3aa: CASSLPGTGGWYEQYF
CDR3nt: TGTGCCAGCAGCCTACCCGGGACAGGGGGCTGGTACGAGCAGTACTTC
v_gene: TRBV14
abundance: NA
j_gene: TRBJ2-7
d_gene: TRBD1

CDR3aa: CASSVVAGATDTQYF
CDR3nt: TGTGCCAGCAGCGTAGTTGCGGGAGCCACAGATACGCAGTATTTT
v_gene: TRBV9
abundance: NA
j_gene: TRBJ2-3
d_gene: TRBD2

CDR3aa: CASSLGQGIPDVNTEAFF
CDR3nt: TGCGCCAGCAGCTTGGGCCAGGGAATCCCTGACGTTAACACTGAAGCTTTCTTT
v_gene: TRBV5-1
abundance: NA
j_gene: TRBJ1-1
d_gene: NA

CDR3aa: CAIPASPGGLGGYTF
CDR3nt: TGTGCCATCCCGGCCTCCCCCGGGGGTTTGGGTGGCTACACCTTC
v_gene: TRBV7-2
abundance: once
j_gene: TRBJ1-2
d_gene: NA

CDR3aa: CASSPAGALNQPQHF
CDR3nt: TGTGCCAGCAGCCCAGCGGGGGCCCTCAATCAGCCCCAGCATTTT
v_gene: TRBV7-8
abundance: NA
j_gene: TRBJ1-5
d_gene: NA

CDR3aa: CAWSKRGATDTQYF
CDR3nt: TGTGCCTGGAGCAAGCGGGGGGCTACAGATACGCAGTATTTT
v_gene: TRBV30
abundance: NA
j_gene: TRBJ2-3
d_gene: TRBD2

CDR3aa: CASSRSGQGNSPLHF
CDR3nt: TGTGCCAGCAGTCGATCAGGGCAGGGTAATTCACCCCTCCACTTT
v_gene: TRBV6-6
abundance: NA
j_gene: TRBJ1-6
d_gene: NA

CDR3aa: CASSLAGSNGELFF
CDR3nt: TGCGCCAGCAGCTTGGCAGGTTCGAACGGGGAGCTGTTTTTT
v_gene: TRBV5-1
abundance: once
j_gene: TRBJ2-2
d_gene: NA

CDR3aa: CASSIQRGAGPSYEQYF
CDR3nt: TGTGCCAGTAGTATACAGCGCGGAGCAGGGCCCTCCTACGAGCAGTACTTC
v_gene: TRBV19
abundance: NA
j_gene: TRBJ2-7
d_gene: NA

CDR3aa: CASSQDWQGYNEQFF
CDR3nt: TGCGCCAGCAGCCAAGATTGGCAGGGATACAATGAGCAGTTCTTC
v_gene: TRBV4-3
abundance: NA
j_gene: TRBJ2-1
d_gene: NA

CDR3aa: CASSYSQGAYEQYF
CDR3nt: TGTGCCAGCAGTTACTCCCAGGGGGCCTACGAGCAGTACTTC
v_gene: TRBV6-2/TRBV6-3
abundance: NA
j_gene: TRBJ2-7
d_gene: TRBD1

CDR3aa: CASSPGDSSSYEQYF
CDR3nt: TGTGCCAGCAGTCCCGGGGACAGCAGTTCCTACGAGCAGTACTTC
v_gene: TRBV28
abundance: NA
j_gene: TRBJ2-7
d_gene: TRBD1

CDR3aa: CASSLWRTDTQYF
CDR3nt: TGTGCCAGCAGTTTATGGCGCACAGATACGCAGTATTTT
v_gene: TRBV12-3/TRBV12-4
abundance: NA
j_gene: TRBJ2-3
d_gene: NA

CDR3aa: CASSVSVSSYNEQFF
CDR3nt: TGTGCCAGCAGCGTGAGCGTGAGCTCCTACAATGAGCAGTTCTTC
v_gene: TRBV9
abundance: NA
j_gene: TRBJ2-1
d_gene: NA

CDR3aa: CASSPGLFTDTQYF
CDR3nt: TGTGCCAGCAGCCCTGGACTCTTCACAGATACGCAGTATTTT
v_gene: TRBV7-6
abundance: NA
j_gene: TRBJ2-3
d_gene: NA

CDR3aa: CASSYFSPGGGNQPQHF
CDR3nt: TGTGCCAGCAGTTACTTCTCCCCCGGGGGGGGCAATCAGCCCCAGCATTTT
v_gene: TRBV6-2/TRBV6-3
abundance: NA
j_gene: TRBJ1-5
d_gene: NA

CDR3aa: CASRQKGGSSYNEQFF
CDR3nt: TGTGCCAGCAGACAAAAGGGAGGGAGCTCCTACAATGAGCAGTTCTTC
v_gene: TRBV5-4
abundance: many
j_gene: TRBJ2-1
d_gene: TRBD2

CDR3aa: CASSQAAGASGHTDTQYF
CDR3nt: TGCGCCAGCAGCCAAGCCGCAGGGGCTAGCGGACACACAGATACGCAGTATTTT
v_gene: TRBV4-3
abundance: NA
j_gene: TRBJ2-3
d_gene: NA

CDR3aa: CAISESTFLYEQYF
CDR3nt: TGTGCCATCAGTGAGTCGACATTCCTTTACGAGCAGTACTTC
v_gene: TRBV10-3
abundance: NA
j_gene: TRBJ2-7
d_gene: NA

CDR3aa: CASSLVRWRTYNEQFF
CDR3nt: TGTGCCAGCAGCTTGGTTAGGTGGCGGACCTACAATGAGCAGTTCTTC
v_gene: TRBV5-6
abundance: NA
j_gene: TRBJ2-1
d_gene: NA

CDR3aa: CASSHRSWGGNYGYTF
CDR3nt: TGCGCCAGCAGCCACCGCTCATGGGGGGGGAACTATGGCTACACCTTC
v_gene: TRBV4-1
abundance: once
j_gene: TRBJ1-2
d_gene: NA

CDR3aa: CASSGQGTKNIQYF
CDR3nt: TGTGCCAGCAGCGGACAGGGAACCAAAAACATTCAGTACTTC
v_gene: TRBV5-6
abundance: NA
j_gene: TRBJ2-4
d_gene: TRBD1

CDR3aa: CASSISPRGGRHGYTF
CDR3nt: TGTGCCAGTAGTATATCCCCACGGGGCGGGAGGCATGGCTACACCTTC
v_gene: TRBV19
abundance: NA
j_gene: TRBJ1-2
d_gene: NA

CDR3aa: CASSDSPTNEKLFF
CDR3nt: TGTGCCAGCAGTGACAGCCCAACTAATGAAAAACTGTTTTTT
v_gene: TRBV6-2/TRBV6-3
abundance: NA
j_gene: TRBJ1-4
d_gene: NA

CDR3aa: CASSLRGQKNTEAFF
CDR3nt: TGCGCCAGCAGCTTGAGGGGACAAAAGAACACTGAAGCTTTCTTT
v_gene: TRBV5-1
abundance: NA
j_gene: TRBJ1-1
d_gene: NA

CDR3aa: CASAGGNNEKLFF
CDR3nt: TGTGCCAGCGCCGGGGGGAATAATGAAAAACTGTTTTTT
v_gene: TRBV18
abundance: NA
j_gene: TRBJ1-4
d_gene: NA

CDR3aa: CSVALAGVGEQFF
CDR3nt: TGCAGCGTTGCCCTAGCGGGAGTAGGTGAGCAGTTCTTC
v_gene: TRBV29-1
abundance: NA
j_gene: TRBJ2-1
d_gene: TRBD2

CDR3aa: CASSNRDRGHEQYF
CDR3nt: TGTGCCAGCAGCAACCGGGACAGGGGGCATGAGCAGTACTTC
v_gene: TRBV9
abundance: NA
j_gene: TRBJ2-7
d_gene: TRBD1

CDR3aa: CASSVGPSQETQYF
CDR3nt: TGTGCCAGCAGCGTAGGCCCGAGCCAAGAGACCCAGTACTTC
v_gene: TRBV9
abundance: few
j_gene: TRBJ2-5
d_gene: NA

CDR3aa: CASSSGGSGNTIYF
CDR3nt: TGTGCCAGCAGTTCAGGTGGTTCTGGAAACACCATATATTTT
v_gene: TRBV28
abundance: NA
j_gene: TRBJ1-3
d_gene: NA

CDR3aa: CASSKGAGTGISYEQYF
CDR3nt: TGTGCCAGCAGCAAAGGGGCCGGGACAGGAATCTCCTACGAGCAGTACTTC
v_gene: TRBV27
abundance: NA
j_gene: TRBJ2-7
d_gene: TRBD1

CDR3aa: CASSSGWTEETQYF
CDR3nt: TGTGCCAGCAGCTCCGGATGGACAGAAGAGACCCAGTACTTC
v_gene: TRBV7-2
abundance: NA
j_gene: TRBJ2-5
d_gene: NA

CDR3aa: CASSQGQGGEQYF
CDR3nt: TGTGCCAGCAGCCAAGGACAGGGTGGCGAGCAGTACTTC
v_gene: TRBV16
abundance: NA
j_gene: TRBJ2-7
d_gene: TRBD1

CDR3aa: CASSRGIYSNQPQHF
CDR3nt: TGTGCCAGCAGCAGAGGGATTTATAGCAATCAGCCCCAGCATTTT
v_gene: TRBV7-2
abundance: NA
j_gene: TRBJ1-5
d_gene: NA

CDR3aa: CASSQDRQGRYGYTF
CDR3nt: TGCGCCAGCAGCCAAGATAGGCAGGGCCGCTATGGCTACACCTTC
v_gene: TRBV4-3
abundance: NA
j_gene: TRBJ1-2
d_gene: NA

CDR3aa: CASGRLSMGNTEAFF
CDR3nt: TGTGCCAGCGGTAGACTTTCGATGGGGAACACTGAAGCTTTCTTT
v_gene: TRBV6-5
abundance: NA
j_gene: TRBJ1-1
d_gene: NA

CDR3aa: CASSWGIKTGVDEQFF
CDR3nt: TGTGCCAGCAGTTGGGGGATTAAGACAGGGGTCGATGAGCAGTTCTTC
v_gene: TRBV28
abundance: NA
j_gene: TRBJ2-1
d_gene: TRBD1

CDR3aa: CASRVQGNQPQHF
CDR3nt: TGTGCCAGCAGGGTACAGGGAAATCAGCCCCAGCATTTT
v_gene: TRBV28
abundance: NA
j_gene: TRBJ1-5
d_gene: NA

CDR3aa: CASSKRQASSYNSPLHF
CDR3nt: TGTGCCAGCAGCAAACGCCAGGCAAGCTCCTATAATTCACCCCTCCACTTT
v_gene: TRBV21-1
abundance: NA
j_gene: TRBJ1-6
d_gene: NA

CDR3aa: CASSVANTEAFF
CDR3nt: TGTGCCAGCAGTGTAGCGAACACTGAAGCTTTCTTT
v_gene: TRBV28
abundance: NA
j_gene: TRBJ1-1
d_gene: NA

CDR3aa: CASSATGGFGTDTQYF
CDR3nt: TGTGCCAGCTCAGCTACAGGGGGCTTCGGGACAGATACGCAGTATTTT
v_gene: TRBV18
abundance: NA
j_gene: TRBJ2-3
d_gene: TRBD1

CDR3aa: CASSLGGIVNYGYTF
CDR3nt: TGTGCCAGCAGCTTGGGAGGGATCGTTAACTATGGCTACACCTTC
v_gene: TRBV5-5
abundance: NA
j_gene: TRBJ1-2
d_gene: NA

CDR3aa: CASRPVAHNEQFF
CDR3nt: TGTGCCAGCAGACCAGTAGCTCACAATGAGCAGTTCTTC
v_gene: TRBV12-3/TRBV12-4
abundance: NA
j_gene: TRBJ2-1
d_gene: NA

CDR3aa: CASSEAWRQPQHF
CDR3nt: TGTGCCAGCAGTGAAGCTTGGAGGCAGCCCCAGCATTTT
v_gene: TRBV6-1
abundance: NA
j_gene: TRBJ1-5
d_gene: NA

CDR3aa: CASSRGTSGYNEQFF
CDR3nt: TGTGCCAGCAGTCGGGGGACTAGCGGCTACAATGAGCAGTTCTTC
v_gene: TRBV27
abundance: NA
j_gene: TRBJ2-1
d_gene: TRBD2

CDR3aa: CASRINRVSEQFF
CDR3nt: TGTGCCAGCAGGATTAACAGGGTCAGTGAGCAGTTCTTC
v_gene: TRBV6-5
abundance: NA
j_gene: TRBJ2-1
d_gene: NA

CDR3aa: CATSPTGGEKLFF
CDR3nt: TGTGCCACCAGCCCGACAGGGGGCGAAAAACTGTTTTTT
v_gene: TRBV15
abundance: NA
j_gene: TRBJ1-4
d_gene: TRBD1

CDR3aa: CASSESHGNTDTQYF
CDR3nt: TGCGCCAGCAGTGAGTCACATGGCAACACAGATACGCAGTATTTT
v_gene: TRBV10-2
abundance: NA
j_gene: TRBJ2-3
d_gene: NA

CDR3aa: CASRDNERSQYAQYF
CDR3nt: TGCGCCAGCAGGGACAACGAACGGTCCCAATACGCGCAGTATTTT
v_gene: TRBV4-3
abundance: NA
j_gene: TRBJ2-3
d_gene: NA

CDR3aa: CASSSLAGGEQFF
CDR3nt: TGTGCCAGCAGTTCACTAGCGGGAGGCGAGCAGTTCTTC
v_gene: TRBV27
abundance: once
j_gene: TRBJ2-1
d_gene: TRBD2

CDR3aa: CASARYYNSPLHF
CDR3nt: TGTGCCAGCGCCAGATACTATAATTCACCCCTCCACTTT
v_gene: TRBV27
abundance: NA
j_gene: TRBJ1-6
d_gene: NA